Detailed here is one TCR beta chain. Its antigen is not known. These data are taken from a study of cytomegalovirus exposure and HLA in healthy donors. Study results and limitations: Rarity characterized most TCR sequences, yet some public TCRs appeared in many donors. Per published accounts, TCR beta sequences correctly predicted the HLA-A and HLA-B alleles of most subjects.

Amplification used 60 Vbeta primers and 13 Jbeta primers. TCRdb's table, derived via immunoSEQ multiplex PCR, lists solely in-frame clones and lacks some. The sample lists some 170,000 clones, about 72% occurring once. The V gene's germline CDR1 is MNHNS and CDR2 SASEGT. V gave up 6 bases and J gave up 2 bases; unmatched junction bases: 4. The CDR3 spans 14 residues. What was sequenced was PBMCs. This sequence originates from a human donor in good health. The V gene is TRBV6-1, the J gene TRBJ2-5; 9 bases match TRBD1. The CDR3 sequence: CASSLDRGQETQYF. CDR3 sequence (DNA): TGTGCCAGCAGCCTCGACAGGGGGCAAGAGACCCAGTACTTC.